These 11 T cell receptor beta chains were sequenced from one sample in a study of CXCR3-negative and CXCR3-positive naive CD8 T cells. Their specific antigens are unknown. General study results and limits: The study found more hydrophobic TRB CDR3s in CXCR3-positive naive cells than in CXCR3-negative naive cells.

UMI labels and 5' RACE were used to prepare the TRB cDNA libraries. Using the 5' RACE reads, TCRdb records one entry per CDR3 protein without DNA. Recorded for this sample: 150,000 to 160,000 distinct CDR3 sequences. Sequenced sample: naive CXCR3+ CD8+ T cells from blood. Subset defined: CD45RO-CCR7+CD27+CD95- naive CD8+ T cells expressing CXCR3 (TNR3+). Source of these receptors: a human donor in good health. Some clones in this sample may be carry-over from other donors' samples.

This chain links TRBV6-1 with TRBJ1-2; TCRdb's D gene call, TRBD1, goes unchecked for lack of DNA. Germline CDR1 MNHNS, CDR2 SASEGT. This CDR3 region has 13 residues. Here the CDR3 reads CASSEPGSYGYTF.

The V call is TRBV28, the J call TRBJ1-2; TCRdb indicates TRBD1, and absent DNA this call remains unverified. Germline assignment: CDR1 MDHEN and CDR2 SYDVKM. The CDR3 totals 15 residues. The CDR3 loop reads CASSMPTGVNYGYTF.

This sequence joins TRBV5-1 and TRBJ2-7; TCRdb reports TRBD2, a call that lacks DNA to check it against. From germline, CDR1 is SGHRS and CDR2 YFSETQ. The CDR3 has 17 amino acids. The CDR3 here is CASSLDWSSGISDEQYF.

This CDR3 reads CASSPLYNEQFF. The chain is built from TRBV28 and TRBJ2-1; TCRdb outputs TRBD2, but without DNA this stays unchecked. Germline CDR1 and CDR2: MDHEN and SYDVKM. CDR3 length: 12 amino acids. Full variable domain (missing parts from reference TRBV28 and TRBJ2-1): DVKVTQSSRYLVKRTGEKVFLECVQDMDHENMFWYRQDPGLGLRLIYFSYDVKMKEKGDIPEGYSVSREKKERFSLILESASTNQTSMYLCASSPLYNEQFFGPGTRLTVL.

The chain joins TRBV29-1 to TRBJ2-2. Germline CDR1 SQVTM, CDR2 ANQGSEA. CDR3 length: 12 residues. This CDR3 reads CSARRDPGELFF.

The V call is TRBV4-1, the J call TRBJ2-2; the TCRdb call, TRBD1, lacks DNA for checking. The CDR3 extends over 15 amino acids. Germline lookup yields CDR1 MGHRA and CDR2 YSYEKL. This chain's CDR3 is CASSPLSQGSGELFF.

The chain links TRBV27 to TRBJ2-1. Germline V lookup: CDR1 MNHEY, CDR2 SMNVEV (reference sequence). The CDR3 is 14 residues long. The CDR3 region is CASSLASSYNEQFF.

The chain recombines TRBV5-6 with TRBJ2-5; TCRdb picks TRBD2, but there is no DNA to check that call. Germline V gene lookup returns CDR1 SGHDT and CDR2 YYEEEE. The CDR3 consists of 15 residues. This CDR3 reads CASSWWEIVQETQYF.

The rearrangement links TRBV7-3 to TRBJ2-7. The CDR3 loop spans 15 amino acids. Germline-derived CDR1 and CDR2 are SGHTA and FQGTGA. CDR3 residues: CASSLDANGIYEQYF.

The CDR3 region is CASSLGLRETQYF. The V gene is TRBV12-3 or TRBV12-4, the J gene TRBJ2-5. The CDR3 has 13 amino acids.

The chain recombines TRBV28 with TRBJ2-7; no DNA is available, so the TRBD2 call from TCRdb remains unchecked. CDR1 is MDHEN, CDR2 SYDVKM, per germline. The CDR3 totals 18 residues. The CDR3 reads CASSSPYLGLAGRYEQYF.